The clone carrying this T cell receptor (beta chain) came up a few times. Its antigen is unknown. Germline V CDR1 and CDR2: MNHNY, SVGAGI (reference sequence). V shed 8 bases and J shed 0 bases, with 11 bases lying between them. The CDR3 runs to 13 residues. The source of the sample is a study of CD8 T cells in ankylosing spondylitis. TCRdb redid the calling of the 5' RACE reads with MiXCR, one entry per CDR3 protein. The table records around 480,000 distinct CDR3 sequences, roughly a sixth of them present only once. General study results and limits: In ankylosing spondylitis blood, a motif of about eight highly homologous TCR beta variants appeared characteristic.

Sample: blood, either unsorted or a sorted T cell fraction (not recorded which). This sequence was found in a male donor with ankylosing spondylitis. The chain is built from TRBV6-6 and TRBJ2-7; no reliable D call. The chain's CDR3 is CASQRSSSYEQYF. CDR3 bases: TGTGCCAGCCAAAGGTCCTCCTCCTACGAGCAGTACTTC.